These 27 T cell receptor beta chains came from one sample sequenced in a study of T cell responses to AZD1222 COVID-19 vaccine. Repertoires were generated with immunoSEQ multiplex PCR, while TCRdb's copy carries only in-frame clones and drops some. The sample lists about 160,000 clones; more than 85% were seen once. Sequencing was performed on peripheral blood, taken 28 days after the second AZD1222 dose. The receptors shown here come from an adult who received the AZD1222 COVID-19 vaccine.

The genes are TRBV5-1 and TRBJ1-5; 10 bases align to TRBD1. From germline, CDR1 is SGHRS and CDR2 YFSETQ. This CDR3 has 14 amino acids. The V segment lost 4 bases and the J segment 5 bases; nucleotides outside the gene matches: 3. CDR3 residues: CASSIGQGDQPQHF. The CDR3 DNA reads TGCGCCAGCAGCATCGGACAGGGGGATCAGCCCCAGCATTTT. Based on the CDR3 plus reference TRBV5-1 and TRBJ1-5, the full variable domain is KAGVTQTPRYLIKTRGQQVTLSCSPISGHRSVSWYQQTPGQGLQFLFEYFSETQRNKGNFPGRFSGRQFSNSRSEMNVSTLELGDSALYLCASSIGQGDQPQHFGDGTRLSIL.

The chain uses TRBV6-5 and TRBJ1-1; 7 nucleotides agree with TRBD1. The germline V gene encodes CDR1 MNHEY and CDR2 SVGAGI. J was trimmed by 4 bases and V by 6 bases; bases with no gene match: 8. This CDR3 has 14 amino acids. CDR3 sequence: CASRNQGEGTEAFF. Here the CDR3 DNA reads TGTGCCAGCAGGAATCAGGGGGAGGGCACTGAAGCTTTCTTT.

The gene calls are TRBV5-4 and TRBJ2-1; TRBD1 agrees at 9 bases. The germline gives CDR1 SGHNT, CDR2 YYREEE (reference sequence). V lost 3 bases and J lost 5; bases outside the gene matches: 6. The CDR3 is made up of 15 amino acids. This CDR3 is CASSSPGQGHNEQFF. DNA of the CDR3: TGTGCCAGCAGCTCTCCGGGACAGGGCCACAATGAGCAGTTCTTC.

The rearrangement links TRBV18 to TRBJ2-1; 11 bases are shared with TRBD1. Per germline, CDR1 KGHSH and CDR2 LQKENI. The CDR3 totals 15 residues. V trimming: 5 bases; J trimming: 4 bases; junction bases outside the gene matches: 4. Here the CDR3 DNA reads TGTGCCAGCTCATCCGGGACAGGGGGGTACAATGAGCAGTTCTTC. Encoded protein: CASSSGTGGYNEQFF.

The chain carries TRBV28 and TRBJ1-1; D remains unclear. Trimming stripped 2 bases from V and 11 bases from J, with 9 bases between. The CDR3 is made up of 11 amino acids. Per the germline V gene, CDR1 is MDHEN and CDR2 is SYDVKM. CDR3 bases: TGTGCCAGCAGTTTAGGGTTTAGTGCTTTCTTT. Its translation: CASSLGFSAFF.

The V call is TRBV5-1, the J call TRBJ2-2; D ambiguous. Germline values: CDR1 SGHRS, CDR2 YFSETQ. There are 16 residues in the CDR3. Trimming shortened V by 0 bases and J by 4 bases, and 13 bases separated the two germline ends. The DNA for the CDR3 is TGCGCCAGCAGCTTGGATTCCACTCGCATCACCGGGGAGCTGTTTTTT. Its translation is CASSLDSTRITGELFF.

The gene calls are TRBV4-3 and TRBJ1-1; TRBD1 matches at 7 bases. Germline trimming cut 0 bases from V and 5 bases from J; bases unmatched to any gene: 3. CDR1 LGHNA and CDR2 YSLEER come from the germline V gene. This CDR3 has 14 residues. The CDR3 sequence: CASSQDRGRTEAFF. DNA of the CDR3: TGCGCCAGCAGCCAAGACAGGGGGAGGACTGAAGCTTTCTTT.

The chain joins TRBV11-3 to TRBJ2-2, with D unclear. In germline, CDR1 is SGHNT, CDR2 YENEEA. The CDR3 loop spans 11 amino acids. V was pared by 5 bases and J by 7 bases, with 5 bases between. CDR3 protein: CASSTHGELFF. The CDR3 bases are TGTGCCAGCAGCACTCACGGGGAGCTGTTTTTT.

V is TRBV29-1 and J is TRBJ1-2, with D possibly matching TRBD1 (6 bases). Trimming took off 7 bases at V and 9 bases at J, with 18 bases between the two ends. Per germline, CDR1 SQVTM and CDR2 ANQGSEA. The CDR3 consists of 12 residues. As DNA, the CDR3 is TGCAGCGAAACGCCGGGGGCGCGAAGCTACACCTTC. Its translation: CSETPGARSYTF. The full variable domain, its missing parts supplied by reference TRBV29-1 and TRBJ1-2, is SAVISQKPSRDICQRGTSLTIQCQVDSQVTMMFWYRQQPGQSLTLIATANQGSEATYESGFVIDKFPISRPNLTFSTLTVSNMSPEDSSIYLCSETPGARSYTFGSGTRLTVV.

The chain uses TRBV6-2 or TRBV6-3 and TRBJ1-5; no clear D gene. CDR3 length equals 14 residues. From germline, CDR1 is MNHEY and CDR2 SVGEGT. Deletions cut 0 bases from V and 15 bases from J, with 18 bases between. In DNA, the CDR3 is TGTGCCAGCAGTTACTCGAGAACGAGGCAGAGTTCGCATTTT. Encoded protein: CASSYSRTRQSSHF.

This CDR3 is CASSLVGGPNTGELFF. CDR3 sequence (DNA): TGTGCCAGCAGCTTAGTAGGAGGGCCGAACACCGGGGAGCTGTTTTTT. The J gene is TRBJ2-2, the V gene TRBV7-2, with D possibly TRBD2 on 6 matching bases. V was cut by 1 base and J by 0 bases, with 9 bases left in between. CDR1 and CDR2 from the germline V gene are SGHTA and FQGNSA. The length of the CDR3 is 16 residues.

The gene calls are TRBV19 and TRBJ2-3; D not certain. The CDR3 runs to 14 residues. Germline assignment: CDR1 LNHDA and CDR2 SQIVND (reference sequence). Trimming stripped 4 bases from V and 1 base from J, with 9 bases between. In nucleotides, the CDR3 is TGTGCCAGTAGTACCACTATCGGCACAGATACGCAGTATTTT. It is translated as CASSTTIGTDTQYF.

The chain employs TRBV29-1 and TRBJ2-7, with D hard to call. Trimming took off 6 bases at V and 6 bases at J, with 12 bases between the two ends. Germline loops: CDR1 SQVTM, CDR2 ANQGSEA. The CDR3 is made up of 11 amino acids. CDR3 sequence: CSVGRFGEQYF. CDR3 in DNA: TGCAGCGTGGGCAGGTTCGGCGAGCAGTACTTC.

CDR3 nucleotides: TGTGCCAGCAGTTATAGGGGGAACACTGAAGCTTTCTTT. It is translated as CASSYRGNTEAFF. The genes are TRBV27 and TRBJ1-1; perhaps TRBD1 as D (5 bases). Trimming removed 4 bases at V and 1 base at J, with 7 bases between. CDR1 is MNHEY, CDR2 SMNVEV, per germline (reference sequence). The CDR3 is 13 amino acids.

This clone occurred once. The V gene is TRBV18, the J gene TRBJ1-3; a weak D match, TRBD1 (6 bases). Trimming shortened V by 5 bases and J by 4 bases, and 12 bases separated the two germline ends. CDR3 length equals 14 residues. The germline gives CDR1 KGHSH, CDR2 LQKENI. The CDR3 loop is CASSRFDRGNTIYF. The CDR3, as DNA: TGTGCCAGCTCAAGATTCGACAGGGGAAACACCATATATTTT.

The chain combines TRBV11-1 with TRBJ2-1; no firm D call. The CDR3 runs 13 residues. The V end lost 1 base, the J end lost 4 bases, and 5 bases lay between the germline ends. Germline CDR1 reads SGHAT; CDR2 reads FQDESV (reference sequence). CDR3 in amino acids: CASSLETYNEQFF. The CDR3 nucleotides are TGTGCCAGCAGCTTAGAAACGTACAATGAGCAGTTCTTC.

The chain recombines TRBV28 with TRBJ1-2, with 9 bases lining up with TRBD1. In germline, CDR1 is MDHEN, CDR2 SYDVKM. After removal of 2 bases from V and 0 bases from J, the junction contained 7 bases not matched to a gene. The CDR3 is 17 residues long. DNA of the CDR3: TGTGCCAGCAGTTTAACCGGGACAGGGAGGTCTAACTATGGCTACACCTTC. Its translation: CASSLTGTGRSNYGYTF.

CDR3 nucleotides: TGTGCCAGCAACCTCTCGGGGGAAAGGAAAACCTACGAGCAGTACTTC. The encoded protein is CASNLSGERKTYEQYF. The chain couples TRBV2 to TRBJ2-7; possible D gene TRBD2, 6 bases. Trimming took 7 bases from V and 2 from J, leaving 21 bases between them. The CDR3 spans 16 residues. CDR1 and CDR2 from the germline V gene are SNHLY and FYNNEI.

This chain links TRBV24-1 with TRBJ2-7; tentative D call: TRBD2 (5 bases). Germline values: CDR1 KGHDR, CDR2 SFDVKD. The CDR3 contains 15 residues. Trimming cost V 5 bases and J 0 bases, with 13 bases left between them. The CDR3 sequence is CATSVGGLDSYEQYF. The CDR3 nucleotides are TGTGCCACCAGTGTCGGCGGACTCGACTCCTACGAGCAGTACTTC.

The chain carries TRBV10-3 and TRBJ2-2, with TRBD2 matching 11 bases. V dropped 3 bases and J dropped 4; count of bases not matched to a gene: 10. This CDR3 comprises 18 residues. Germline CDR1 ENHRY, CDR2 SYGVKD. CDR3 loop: CAISDGASGRSGTGELFF. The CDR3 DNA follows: TGTGCCATCAGTGATGGGGCTAGCGGGAGGTCAGGCACCGGGGAGCTGTTTTTT.

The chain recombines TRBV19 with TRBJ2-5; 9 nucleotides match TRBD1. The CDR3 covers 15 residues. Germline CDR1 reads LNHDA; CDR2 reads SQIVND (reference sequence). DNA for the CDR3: TGTGCACCCAGGTGGGACAGGGCGGACCCAGAGACCCAGTACTTC. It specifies CAPRWDRADPETQYF.

CDR3 in DNA: TGTGCCAGCAGCCCCGGAGGAGGTTATAGCAATCAGCCCCAGCATTTT. It encodes CASSPGGGYSNQPQHF. V is TRBV3-1 (or the pseudogene TRBV3-2) and J is TRBJ1-5; D is uncertain. CDR1 LGHDT and CDR2 YNNKEL come from the germline V gene (reference sequence). Deletions cut 4 bases from V and 0 bases from J, with 13 bases between. This CDR3 spans 16 amino acids.

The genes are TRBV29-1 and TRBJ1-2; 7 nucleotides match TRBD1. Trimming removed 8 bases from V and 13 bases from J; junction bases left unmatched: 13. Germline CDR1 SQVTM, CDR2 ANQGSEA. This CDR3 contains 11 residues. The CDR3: CSTGDAGDSTF. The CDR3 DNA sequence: TGCAGCACAGGGGATGCAGGGGACTCCACCTTC.

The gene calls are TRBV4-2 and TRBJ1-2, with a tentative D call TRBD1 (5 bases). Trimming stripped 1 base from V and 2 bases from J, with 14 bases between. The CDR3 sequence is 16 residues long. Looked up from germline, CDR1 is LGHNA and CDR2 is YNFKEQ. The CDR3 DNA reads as TGTGCCAGCAGCCAAGTAGGACAAGGGAACAACTATGGCTACACCTTC. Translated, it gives CASSQVGQGNNYGYTF.

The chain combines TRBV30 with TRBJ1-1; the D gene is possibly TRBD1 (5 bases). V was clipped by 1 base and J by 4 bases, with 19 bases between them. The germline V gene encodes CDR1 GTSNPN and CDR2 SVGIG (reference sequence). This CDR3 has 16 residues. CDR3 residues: CAWSDILRGLGTEAFF. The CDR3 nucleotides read TGTGCCTGGAGTGATATCCTAAGGGGATTAGGCACTGAAGCTTTCTTT.

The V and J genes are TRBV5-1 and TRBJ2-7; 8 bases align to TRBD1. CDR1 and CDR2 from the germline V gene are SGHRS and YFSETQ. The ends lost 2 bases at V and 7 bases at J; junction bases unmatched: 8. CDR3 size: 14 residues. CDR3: CASSFRTGTREQYF. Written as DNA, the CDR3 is TGCGCCAGCAGCTTTCGGACAGGGACAAGGGAGCAGTACTTC.

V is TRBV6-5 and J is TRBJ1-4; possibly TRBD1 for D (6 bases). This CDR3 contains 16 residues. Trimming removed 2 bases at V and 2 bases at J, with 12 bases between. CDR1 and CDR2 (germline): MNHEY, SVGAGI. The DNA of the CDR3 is TGTGCCAGCAGTTACGTGAGGGGGGCGACTAATGAAAAACTGTTTTTT. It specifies CASSYVRGATNEKLFF.